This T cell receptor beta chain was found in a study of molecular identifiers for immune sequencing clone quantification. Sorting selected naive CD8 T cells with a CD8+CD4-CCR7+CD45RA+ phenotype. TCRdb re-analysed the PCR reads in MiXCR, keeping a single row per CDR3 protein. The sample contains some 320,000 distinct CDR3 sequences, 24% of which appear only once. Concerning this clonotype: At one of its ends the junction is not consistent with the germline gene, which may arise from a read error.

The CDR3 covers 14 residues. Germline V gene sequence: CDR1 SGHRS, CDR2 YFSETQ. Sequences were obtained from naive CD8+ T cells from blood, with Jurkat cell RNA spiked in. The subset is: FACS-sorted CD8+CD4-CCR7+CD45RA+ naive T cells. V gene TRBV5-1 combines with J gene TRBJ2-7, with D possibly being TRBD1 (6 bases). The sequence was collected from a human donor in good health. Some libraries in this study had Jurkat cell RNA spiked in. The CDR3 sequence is CASSILQGSYGQYF. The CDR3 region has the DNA TGCGCCAGCAGCATTTTACAGGGCTCTTACGGGCAGTACTTC.